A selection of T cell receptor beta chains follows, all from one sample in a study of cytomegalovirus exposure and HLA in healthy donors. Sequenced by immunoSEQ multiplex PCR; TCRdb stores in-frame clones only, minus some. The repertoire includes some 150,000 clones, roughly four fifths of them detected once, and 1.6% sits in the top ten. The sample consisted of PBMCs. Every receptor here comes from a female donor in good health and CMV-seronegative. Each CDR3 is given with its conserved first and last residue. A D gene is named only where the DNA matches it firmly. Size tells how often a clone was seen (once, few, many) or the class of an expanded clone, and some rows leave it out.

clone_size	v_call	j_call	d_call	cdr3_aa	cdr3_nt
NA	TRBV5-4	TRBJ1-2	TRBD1	CASSLSDRGRHGYTF	TGTGCCAGCAGCTTGAGTGACAGGGGGAGGCATGGCTACACCTTC
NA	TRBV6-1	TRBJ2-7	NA	CASRNRNPPYEQYF	TGTGCCAGCAGAAACAGGAACCCCCCCTACGAGCAGTACTTC
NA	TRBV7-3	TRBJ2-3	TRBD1	CASSQTGVFTDTQYF	TGTGCCAGCAGCCAGACAGGGGTATTCACAGATACGCAGTATTTT
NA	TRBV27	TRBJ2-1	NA	CASSLTRDYEQFF	TGTGCCAGCAGTTTAACCCGAGACTATGAGCAGTTCTTC
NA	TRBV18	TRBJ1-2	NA	CASSPREVQGYTF	TGTGCCAGCTCACCCCGGGAGGTCCAGGGCTACACCTTC
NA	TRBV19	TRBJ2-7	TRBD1	CASSIVIRDRAYEQYF	TGTGCCAGTAGTATAGTGATCCGGGACAGGGCCTACGAGCAGTACTTC
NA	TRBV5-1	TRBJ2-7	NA	CASSPRTLTYEQYF	TGCGCCAGCAGCCCCCGGACTCTTACCTACGAGCAGTACTTC
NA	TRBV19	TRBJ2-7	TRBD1	CASSIDTGASSYEQYF	TGTGCCAGTAGTATCGATACAGGGGCCTCATCCTACGAGCAGTACTTC
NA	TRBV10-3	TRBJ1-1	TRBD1	CAITQGQLNTEAFF	TGTGCCATCACCCAGGGACAGTTGAACACTGAAGCTTTCTTT
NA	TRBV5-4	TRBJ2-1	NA	CASSTEQGSYNEQFF	TGTGCCAGCAGCACCGAACAGGGTTCCTACAATGAGCAGTTCTTC
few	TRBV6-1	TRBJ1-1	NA	CASSDSGHVNTEAFF	TGTGCCAGCAGTGATAGTGGACACGTGAACACTGAAGCTTTCTTT
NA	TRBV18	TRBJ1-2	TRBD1	CASSPIMGQGLGGYTF	TGTGCCAGCTCACCAATTATGGGACAGGGATTGGGCGGCTACACCTTC
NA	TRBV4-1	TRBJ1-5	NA	CASSQSERVEGNQPQHF	TGCGCCAGCAGCCAATCAGAGCGCGTTGAGGGCAATCAGCCCCAGCATTTT